Listed here are 22 T cell receptor beta chains from one sample, sequenced in a study of Ad26.COV2.S vaccination and SARS-CoV-2 variants. Specified treatment: some 20 received Ad26.COV2.S at low or high dose, single or two shots; 5 received placebo; per-sample allocation not given. Specimens were obtained on day 63 following the first vaccine or placebo injection. Some clones are missing from TCRdb's copy, which holds only in-frame ones; the method was immunoSEQ multiplex PCR. The sample lists about 400,000 clones; approximately 90% were seen once. The source material was peripheral blood, sampled in a trial of Ad26.COV2.S vaccine versus placebo. These receptors originate from a person aged 18-65 years who received the Ad26.COV2.S COVID-19 vaccine or a placebo.

The V and J genes are TRBV30 and TRBJ2-1, with 8 bases matching TRBD1. Trimming removed 2 bases from V and 4 bases from J; junction bases left unmatched: 10. CDR1 and CDR2 from the germline V gene are GTSNPN and SVGIG (reference sequence). There are 16 residues in the CDR3. Here the CDR3 DNA reads TGTGCCTGGAGTCCGCTGGACAGGGCCGGGTACAATGAGCAGTTCTTC. It encodes CAWSPLDRAGYNEQFF.

V is TRBV5-5 and J is TRBJ1-4; D gene unclear. The CDR3 is 15 amino acids. Germline values: CDR1 SGHKS, CDR2 YYEKEE (reference sequence). Trimming removed 1 base from V and 7 bases from J, with 14 bases in between. Here the CDR3 DNA reads TGTGCCAGCAGCTTGTATGACACCTACGGTGAAAAACTGTTTTTT. Translating gives CASSLYDTYGEKLFF.

The chain employs TRBV27 and TRBJ1-1; 7 bases align to TRBD1. Trimming took 6 bases from V and 5 from J; bases not matched to a gene: 9. The V gene's germline CDR1 is MNHEY and CDR2 SMNVEV (reference sequence). The CDR3 loop spans 14 amino acids. As DNA, the CDR3 is TGTGCCAGCAGCCGCAGGGGGTCCGGGACTGAAGCTTTCTTT. This codes for CASSRRGSGTEAFF.

This clone showed up just once. V is TRBV4-2 and J is TRBJ2-3, with no clear D. Germline V gene lookup returns CDR1 LGHNA and CDR2 YNFKEQ. Trimming cost V 0 bases and J 4 bases, with 14 bases left between them. The CDR3 spans 16 residues. The CDR3 DNA is TGTGCCAGCAGCCAAGATAGAGAGTTTGGTGCAGATACGCAGTATTTT. Protein sequence: CASSQDREFGADTQYF.

This chain uses TRBV5-4 with TRBJ1-3; tentative D call: TRBD1 (6 bases). The CDR3 is made up of 18 amino acids. V lost 0 bases to trimming and J lost 0 bases, with 16 bases between them. Germline values: CDR1 SGHNT, CDR2 YYREEE (reference sequence). CDR3 sequence reads: CASSLGPRGRGSGNTIYF. The CDR3 DNA follows: TGTGCCAGCAGCTTGGGCCCCCGGGGCAGGGGCTCTGGAAACACCATATATTTT.

The chain links TRBV5-1 to TRBJ2-7, with D unresolved. The CDR3 has 11 amino acids. Trimming stripped 4 bases from V and 6 bases from J, with 8 bases between. CDR1 is SGHRS, CDR2 YFSETQ, per germline. Written as DNA, the CDR3 is TGCGCCAGCAGCCGCAACGGCGAGCAGTACTTC. Residues: CASSRNGEQYF.

V usage is TRBV4-2 and J usage is TRBJ2-6; D ambiguous. Germline-derived CDR1 and CDR2 are LGHNA and YNFKEQ. V lost 0 bases, J lost 5 bases, and 8 bases lay in between. The CDR3 length is 15 residues. This chain's CDR3 is CASSQDPVRANVLTF. In DNA form, the CDR3 reads TGTGCCAGCAGCCAAGATCCGGTAAGGGCCAACGTCCTGACTTTC.

This clone was recorded a few times. The J gene is TRBJ1-2, the V gene TRBV2, with TRBD1 as a possible D gene (6 bases). In germline, CDR1 is SNHLY, CDR2 FYNNEI. The CDR3 extends over 15 amino acids. The V end lost 2 bases, the J end lost 3 bases, and 13 bases lay between the germline ends. Written as DNA, the CDR3 is TGTGCCAGCAGTGAATTGGCAGGGGTATACTATGGCTACACCTTC. Its translation: CASSELAGVYYGYTF.

The chain joins TRBV18 to TRBJ1-2; D is uncertain. V was cut by 6 bases and J by 2 bases, with 19 bases left in between. Germline loops: CDR1 KGHSH, CDR2 LQKENI. This CDR3 spans 16 amino acids. CDR3 sequence reads: CASSRGPGSPNYGYTF. The CDR3 nucleotides read TGTGCCAGCTCCCGAGGGCCAGGCAGCCCAAACTATGGCTACACCTTC.

This chain links TRBV7-8 with TRBJ2-5, with D uncertain. The germline V gene encodes CDR1 SGHVS and CDR2 FQNEAQ. V lost 2 bases and J lost 3, with 22 bases in between. The CDR3 loop spans 18 amino acids. This CDR3 is CASSLPLQSRRIKETQYF. CDR3 in DNA: TGTGCCAGCAGCTTACCTCTACAGTCCCGTAGAATTAAAGAGACCCAGTACTTC.

This clone was picked up many times. The sample carries other DNA sequences with the same CDR3. The chain employs TRBV14 and TRBJ2-7; unclear D gene. Germline V CDR1 and CDR2: SGHDN, FVKESK. V was cut by 2 bases and J by 4 bases, with 3 bases left in between. The CDR3 contains 11 residues. The CDR3 nucleotides are TGTGCCAGCAGCCAATATTACGAGCAGTACTTC. Amino acids: CASSQYYEQYF.

V is TRBV11-1 and J is TRBJ1-1; D may be TRBD1 (5 bases). CDR1 is SGHAT and CDR2 is FQDESV in the germline V gene (reference sequence). V gave up 3 bases and J gave up 7 bases, with 9 bases separating them. The CDR3 has 12 residues. The CDR3 DNA is TGTGCCAGCAGCTTGGGGGTGGGTGAAGCTTTCTTT. Its protein is CASSLGVGEAFF.

The CDR3 protein is CASSLAQTNSPLHF. The CDR3 nucleotides read TGTGCCAGCAGCTTAGCCCAGACTAATTCACCCCTCCACTTT. The rearrangement uses TRBV7-9 and TRBJ1-6; D is unresolved. The CDR3 extends over 14 amino acids. V lost 0 bases to trimming and J lost 6 bases, with 6 bases between them. Germline CDR1 reads SEHNR; CDR2 reads FQNEAQ (reference sequence). The full variable domain, rest sourced from reference TRBV7-9 and TRBJ1-6, is DTGVSQNPRHKITKRGQNVTFRCDPISEHNRLYWYRQTLGQGPEFLTYFQNEAQLEKSRLLSDRFSAERPKGSFSTLEIQRTEQGDSAMYLCASSLAQTNSPLHFGNGTRLTVT.

The chain recombines TRBV3-1 (or the pseudogene TRBV3-2) with TRBJ2-5; 8 bases are a match to TRBD2. Unmatched junction bases numbered 5, after V lost 8 bases and J lost 3 bases. The CDR3 consists of 13 residues. CDR1 is LGHDT, CDR2 YNNKEL, per germline (reference sequence). CDR3 coding DNA: TGTGCCAGCCACAGGCGGGGGGAAGAGACCCAGTACTTC. Protein sequence: CASHRRGEETQYF.

The chain uses TRBV6-6 and TRBJ1-1; tentatively, D is TRBD1 (5 bases). V lost 6 bases and J 5 bases, leaving 16 bases between the germline ends. The CDR3 length is 14 residues. Germline V lookup: CDR1 MNHNY, CDR2 SVGAGI (reference sequence). The CDR3 DNA is TGTGCCAGCAGGACGGGCAGGGTAAGGACTGAAGCTTTCTTT. This encodes CASRTGRVRTEAFF.

This sequence joins TRBV21-1 and TRBJ1-2; TRBD1 is taken as the D call from the table, unchecked against the DNA. TRBV21-1 has pseudogene status. The CDR3 is 14 residues long. The DNA for the CDR3 is TGTGCCAGCAGCGAAACAGGGTCGGGCTATGGCTACACCTTC. Protein product: CASSETGSGYGYTF.

The gene calls are TRBV6-6 and TRBJ2-7; D not resolved. V lost 4 bases and J lost 4, with 8 bases in between. The germline gives CDR1 MNHNY, CDR2 SVGAGI (reference sequence). The CDR3 consists of 12 residues. The DNA for the CDR3 is TGTGCCAGCAGTTCCCCAGCGTACGAGCAGTACTTC. It yields the protein CASSSPAYEQYF.

This sequence joins TRBV12-3 or TRBV12-4 and TRBJ2-1, with TRBD2 as a possible D gene (5 bases). The CDR3 extends over 13 amino acids. Trimming took 10 bases from V and 9 from J, leaving 19 bases between them. As DNA, the CDR3 is TGTGCCACCCTGGGCATGTTAAGCGGTGAGCAGTTCTTC. Amino acid sequence: CATLGMLSGEQFF.

V gene TRBV19 combines with J gene TRBJ2-1; possible D gene TRBD2, 6 bases. The CDR3 spans 15 residues. The germline gives CDR1 LNHDA, CDR2 SQIVND (reference sequence). Trimming cost V 3 bases and J 6 bases, with 15 bases left between them. The CDR3 DNA reads as TGTGCCAGTAGTATCTGGGCTAGCGCGACCAATGAGCAGTTCTTC. It is translated as CASSIWASATNEQFF.

The V gene is TRBV11-2, the J gene TRBJ2-7; D uncertain. V lost 5 bases, J lost 2 bases, and 13 bases lay in between. CDR1 is SGHAT and CDR2 is FQNNGV in the germline V gene. This CDR3 spans 14 amino acids. The CDR3 protein is CASSPVRTTYEQYF. Here the CDR3 DNA reads TGTGCCAGCAGCCCTGTCCGCACCACCTACGAGCAGTACTTC.

In nucleotides, the CDR3 is TGTGCCAGCAGTTACAGGGGAAATCAGCCCCAGCATTTT. It encodes CASSYRGNQPQHF. The chain couples TRBV27 to TRBJ1-5; 7 bases match TRBD1. Germline values: CDR1 MNHEY, CDR2 SMNVEV (reference sequence). After removal of 4 bases from V and 4 bases from J, the junction contained 1 base not matched to a gene. This CDR3 contains 13 residues.

V is TRBV5-6 and J is TRBJ1-2; 7 bases line up with TRBD1. V lost 0 bases and J lost 12; bases outside the gene matches: 2. Germline V gene sequence: CDR1 SGHDT, CDR2 YYEEEE. This CDR3 is built from 11 residues. CDR3 nucleotides: TGTGCCAGCAGCTTGGGACAGGGCCACACCTTC. It encodes CASSLGQGHTF.